What follows are 2 T cell receptor beta chains derived from one specimen sequenced in a study of post-analysis software for immune sequencing data. Study-wide points: There were five or six TRBV segments more frequent in patients than controls, and TRBV5-6, TRBV5-1 and TRBV20-1 were among them.

Which antigens these TCRs recognize remains unknown. Libraries were made from TCR beta cDNA, and they carried unique molecular identifiers. TCRdb re-called the PCR reads with MiXCR, one entry per CDR3 protein. The sample comprises about 760,000 distinct CDR3 sequences, roughly 29% of which are singletons, and around 0.6% rests with the top ten. Material for sequencing was blood. The receptors shown here come from a girl aged 5-17 years with multiple sclerosis.

The chain uses TRBV14 and TRBJ2-1; D gene uncertain. There are 16 residues in the CDR3. Trimming took 2 bases from V and 0 from J, leaving 11 bases between them. Per germline, CDR1 SGHDN and CDR2 FVKESK. The CDR3 DNA is TGTGCCAGCAGCCAATTGGCTCATCTCTCCTACAATGAGCAGTTCTTC. Translating it yields CASSQLAHLSYNEQFF.

The chain is built from TRBV28 and TRBJ2-3; 8 bases map to TRBD1. This CDR3 is 16 amino acids long. CDR1 and CDR2 (germline): MDHEN, SYDVKM. Unmatched junction bases numbered 8, after V lost 5 bases and J lost 1 base. The CDR3 here is CASSPQGAGGTDTQYF. CDR3 sequence (DNA): TGTGCCAGCAGTCCGCAGGGGGCAGGTGGCACAGATACGCAGTATTTT.